The TCR beta chain described here comes from a study of early T cells in non-severe SARS-CoV-2 infection listed by TCRdb under 2021. The study in broad terms: Because TCR sequencing relied on bulk RNA taken from unsorted whole blood, pairing of alpha and beta chains was not possible. Study-wide findings and limitations: VDJdb matching was skewed toward anti-spike CD8 responses, so virus-specific expansions were likely underestimated and private and CD4 specificities were missed.

To prepare the library, 5' RACE was applied. TCRdb lists the instrument as NextSeq 500. The TCR library protocol attached unique molecular identifiers to individual cDNA molecules to correct for sequencing error and PCR bias. Both TCR alpha and beta chains were sequenced, and tight co-correlation was observed between alpha and beta sequence abundances in each sample. In the paper's pipeline: Decombinator V4 was used to annotate TCR sequences for V gene, J gene and CDR3. Expanded TCRs were defined as changing significantly between any two time points under a Poisson model with p below 0.0001. TCR abundances were normalised to the total number of TCRs sequenced in each sample and reported as counts per million. VDJdb, accessed 1 November 2021, was searched for CMV, EBV and SARS-CoV-2 annotated TCRs, with TCRs annotated for multiple antigens excluded. TCRdb's own reprocessing of the public reads used fastp at Q25 and MiXCR and kept productive beta chains. Rows are unified per CDR3 protein, each entry keeping the most common DNA and genes. TCRdb's processing, not the study's, gives the V and J calls here. A total of 70,000 to 90,000 distinct CDR3 sequences appear in this sample, approximately 12% of them only once. About 3% of the sample rests with the top ten.

This was a case-control study nested in a cohort of healthcare workers in London, UK, who had nasopharyngeal swab PCR tests and blood samples taken every week. Healthcare workers were recruited during the week of the UK lockdown, between 23 and 31 March 2020, and followed weekly for up to roughly 15 weeks. Turning to this clonotype: Its antigen remains unidentified. Base qualities are not recorded, but no much larger clone differs from it by a single base.

The sequencing input was whole blood. The sequence derives from an adult who was a healthcare worker with PCR-confirmed SARS-CoV-2 infection or an uninfected control (not recorded which).

The DNA sequence is as follows: TGTGCCAGCAGTTTAAGTCTCCAGCCCCAGCATTTT. Its product reads: CASSLSLQPQHF. The chain uses TRBV28 and TRBJ1-5; no D gene call is confident. CDR1 and CDR2, per the germline V gene, are MDHEN and SYDVKM. The CDR3 runs 12 amino acids, cysteine and phenylalanine included. The DNA shown is the 36-base CDR3, in frame from base 1. V lost 2 bases and J lost 7 bases; the stretch between them is 6 bases long.